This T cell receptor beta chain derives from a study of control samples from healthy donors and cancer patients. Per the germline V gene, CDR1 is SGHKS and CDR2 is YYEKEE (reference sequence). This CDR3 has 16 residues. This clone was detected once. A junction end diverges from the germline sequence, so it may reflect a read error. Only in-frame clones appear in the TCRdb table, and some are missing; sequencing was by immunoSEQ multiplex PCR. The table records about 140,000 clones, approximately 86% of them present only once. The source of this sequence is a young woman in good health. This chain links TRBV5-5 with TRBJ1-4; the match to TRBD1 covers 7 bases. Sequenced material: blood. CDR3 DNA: TGTGCCAGCAGTTTGGGACAGCTTCCCTCCAATGAAAAACTGTTTTTT. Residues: CASSLGQLPSNEKLFF. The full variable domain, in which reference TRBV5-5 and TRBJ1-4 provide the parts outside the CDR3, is DAGVTQSPTHLIKTRGQQVTLRCSPISGHKSVSWYQQVLGQGPQFIFQYYEKEERGRGNFPDRFSARQFPNYSSELNVNALLLGDSALYLCASSLGQLPSNEKLFFGSGTQLSVL.